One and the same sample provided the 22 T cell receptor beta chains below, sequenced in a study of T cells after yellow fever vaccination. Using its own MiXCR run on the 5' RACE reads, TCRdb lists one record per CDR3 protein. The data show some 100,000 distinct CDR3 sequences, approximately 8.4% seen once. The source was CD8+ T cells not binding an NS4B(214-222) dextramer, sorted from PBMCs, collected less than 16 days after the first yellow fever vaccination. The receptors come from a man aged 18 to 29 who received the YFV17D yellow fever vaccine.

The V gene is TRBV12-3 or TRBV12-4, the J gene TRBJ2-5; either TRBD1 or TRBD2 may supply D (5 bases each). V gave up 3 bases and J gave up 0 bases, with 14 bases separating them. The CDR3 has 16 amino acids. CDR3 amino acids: CASSFLGRGYQETQYF. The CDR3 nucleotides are TGTGCCAGCAGTTTTTTGGGGCGCGGGTACCAAGAGACCCAGTACTTC.

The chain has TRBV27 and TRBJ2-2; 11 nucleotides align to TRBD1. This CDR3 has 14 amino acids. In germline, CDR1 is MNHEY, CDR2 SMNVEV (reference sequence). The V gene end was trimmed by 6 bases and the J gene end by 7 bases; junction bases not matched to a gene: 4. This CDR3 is CASSPGQGVGELFF. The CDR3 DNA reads TGTGCCAGCAGCCCGGGACAGGGGGTCGGGGAGCTGTTTTTT.

The CDR3 loop is CATSVAGGYNEQFF. Here the CDR3 DNA reads TGTGCCACCAGCGTCGCGGGGGGGTACAATGAGCAGTTCTTC. The gene calls are TRBV15 and TRBJ2-1, with 9 nucleotides matching TRBD2. The CDR3 is 14 residues long. V lost 5 bases, J lost 4 bases, and 3 bases stayed unmatched. CDR1 LNHNV and CDR2 YYDKDF come from the germline V gene (reference sequence). Filled out from reference TRBV15 and TRBJ2-1, the complete variable domain reads DAMVIQNPRYQVTQFGKPVTLSCSQTLNHNVMYWYQQKSSQAPKLLFHYYDKDFNNEADTPDNFQSRRPNTSFCFLDIRSPGLGDTAMYLCATSVAGGYNEQFFGPGTRLTVL.

The CDR3 region is CASSSIRDRDLADTQYF. For the CDR3, the DNA is TGTGCCAGCAGCAGTATCCGGGACAGGGATCTCGCAGATACGCAGTATTTT. The chain uses TRBV2 and TRBJ2-3, with 9 bases fitting TRBD1. The CDR3 totals 17 residues. The germline V gene has CDR1 SNHLY and CDR2 FYNNEI. The V and J ends lost 6 bases and 4 bases, in that order; junction bases with no gene match: 14.

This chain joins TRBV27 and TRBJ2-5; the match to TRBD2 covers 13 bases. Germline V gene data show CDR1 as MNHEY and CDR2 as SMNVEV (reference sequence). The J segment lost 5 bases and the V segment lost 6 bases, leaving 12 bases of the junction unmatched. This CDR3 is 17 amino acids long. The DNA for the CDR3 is TGTGCCAGCAGGCCATTCCGACTAGCGGGGGGCCGGGAGACCCAGTACTTC. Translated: CASRPFRLAGGRETQYF.

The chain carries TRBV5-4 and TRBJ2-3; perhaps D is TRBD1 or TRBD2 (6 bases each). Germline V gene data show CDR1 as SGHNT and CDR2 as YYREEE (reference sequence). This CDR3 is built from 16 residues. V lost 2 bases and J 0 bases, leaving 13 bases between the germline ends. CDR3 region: CASSFAGGLSTDTQYF. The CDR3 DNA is TGTGCCAGCAGCTTTGCCGGGGGCTTAAGCACAGATACGCAGTATTTT.

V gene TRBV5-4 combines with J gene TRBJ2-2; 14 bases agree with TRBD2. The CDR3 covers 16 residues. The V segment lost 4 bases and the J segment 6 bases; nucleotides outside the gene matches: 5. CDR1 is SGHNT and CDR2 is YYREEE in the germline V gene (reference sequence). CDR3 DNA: TGTGCCAGCAGCAAGGGACTAGCGGGGGAATCCGGGGAGCTGTTTTTT. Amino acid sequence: CASSKGLAGESGELFF. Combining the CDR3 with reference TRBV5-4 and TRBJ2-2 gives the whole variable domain ETGVTQSPTHLIKTRGQQVTLRCSSQSGHNTVSWYQQALGQGPQFIFQYYREEENGRGNFPPRFSGLQFPNYSSELNVNALELDDSALYLCASSKGLAGESGELFFGEGSRLTVL.

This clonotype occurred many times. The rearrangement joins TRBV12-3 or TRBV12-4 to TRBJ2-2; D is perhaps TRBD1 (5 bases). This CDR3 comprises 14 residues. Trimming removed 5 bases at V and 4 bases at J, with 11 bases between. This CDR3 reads CASSPRQTTGELFF. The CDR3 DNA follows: TGTGCCAGCAGTCCTAGACAGACCACCGGGGAGCTGTTTTTT.

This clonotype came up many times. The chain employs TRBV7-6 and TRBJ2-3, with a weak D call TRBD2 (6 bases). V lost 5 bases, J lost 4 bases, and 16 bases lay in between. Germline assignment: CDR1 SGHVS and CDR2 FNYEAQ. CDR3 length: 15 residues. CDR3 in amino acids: CASSPFSGDADTQYF. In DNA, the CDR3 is TGTGCCAGCAGCCCTTTTTCGGGGGACGCAGATACGCAGTATTTT. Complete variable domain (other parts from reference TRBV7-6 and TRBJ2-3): GAGVSQSPRYKVTKRGQDVALRCDPISGHVSLYWYRQALGQGPEFLTYFNYEAQQDKSGLPNDRFSAERPEGSISTLTIQRTEQRDSAMYRCASSPFSGDADTQYFGPGTRLTVL.

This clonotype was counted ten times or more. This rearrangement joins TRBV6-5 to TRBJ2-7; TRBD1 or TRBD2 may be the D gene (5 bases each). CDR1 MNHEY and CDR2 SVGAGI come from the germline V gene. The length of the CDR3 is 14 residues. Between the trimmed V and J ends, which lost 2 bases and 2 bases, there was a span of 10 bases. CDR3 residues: CASSYDLGAYEQYF. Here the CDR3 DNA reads TGTGCCAGCAGTTACGATCTGGGGGCCTACGAGCAGTACTTC.

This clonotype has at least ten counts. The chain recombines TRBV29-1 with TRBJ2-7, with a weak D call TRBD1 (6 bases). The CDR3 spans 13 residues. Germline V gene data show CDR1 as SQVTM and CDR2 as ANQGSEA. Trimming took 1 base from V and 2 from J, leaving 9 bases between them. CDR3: CSVEGQGTYEQYF. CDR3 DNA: TGCAGCGTTGAAGGTCAGGGGACCTACGAGCAGTACTTC.

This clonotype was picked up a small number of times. In nucleotides, the CDR3 is TGTGCCACCAGCAGAGATTCGACAAATAGCAATCAGCCCCAGCATTTT. This codes for CATSRDSTNSNQPQHF. The rearrangement joins TRBV15 to TRBJ1-5; no definite D call. CDR1 and CDR2 from the germline V gene are LNHNV and YYDKDF (reference sequence). V lost 0 bases and J 0 bases, leaving 9 bases between the germline ends. This CDR3 has 16 amino acids.

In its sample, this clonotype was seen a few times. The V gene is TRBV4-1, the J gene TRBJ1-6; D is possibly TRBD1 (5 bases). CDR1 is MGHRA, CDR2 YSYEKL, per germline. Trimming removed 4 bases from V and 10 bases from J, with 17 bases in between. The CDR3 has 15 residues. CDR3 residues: CASSLQEIKDSPLHF. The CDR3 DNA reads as TGCGCCAGCAGCCTACAGGAGATTAAGGACTCACCCCTCCACTTT.

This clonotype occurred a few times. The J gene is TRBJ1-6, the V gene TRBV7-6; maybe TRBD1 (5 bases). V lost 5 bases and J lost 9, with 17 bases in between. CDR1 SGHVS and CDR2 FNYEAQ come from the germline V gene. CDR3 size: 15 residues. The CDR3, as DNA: TGTGCCAGCAGCGTAGTGGCGGCTCAGGGTTCACCCCTCCACTTT. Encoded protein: CASSVVAAQGSPLHF.

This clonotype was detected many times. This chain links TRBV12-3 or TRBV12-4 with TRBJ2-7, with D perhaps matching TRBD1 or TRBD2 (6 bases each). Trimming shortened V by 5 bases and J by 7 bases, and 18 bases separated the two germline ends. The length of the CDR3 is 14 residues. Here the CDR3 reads CASSIAGGLGEQYF. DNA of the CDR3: TGTGCCAGCAGTATTGCTGGGGGGCTGGGGGAGCAGTACTTC.

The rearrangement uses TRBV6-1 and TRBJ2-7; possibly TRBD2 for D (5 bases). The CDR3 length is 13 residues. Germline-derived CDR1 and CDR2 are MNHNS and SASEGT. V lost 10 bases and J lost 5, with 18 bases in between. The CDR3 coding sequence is TGTGCCACTCTTCCGGGCCCGCGGGACGAGCAGTACGTC. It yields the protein CATLPGPRDEQYV.

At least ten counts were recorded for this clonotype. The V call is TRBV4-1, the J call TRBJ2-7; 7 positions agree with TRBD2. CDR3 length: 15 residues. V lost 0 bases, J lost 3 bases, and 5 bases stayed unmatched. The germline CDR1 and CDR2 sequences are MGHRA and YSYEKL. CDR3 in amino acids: CASSQESASGYEQYF. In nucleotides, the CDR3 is TGCGCCAGCAGCCAAGAGTCTGCTAGCGGCTACGAGCAGTACTTC.

The CDR3: CASRQQGGISGANVLTF. Written as DNA, the CDR3 is TGTGCCAGCAGGCAACAGGGGGGCATCTCTGGGGCCAACGTCCTGACTTTC. The chain recombines TRBV28 with TRBJ2-6, with 8 nucleotides matching TRBD1. Trimming at V came to 6 bases and at J to 0 bases, leaving 7 bases not matched to a gene. The CDR3 totals 17 residues. Germline-derived CDR1 and CDR2 are MDHEN and SYDVKM.

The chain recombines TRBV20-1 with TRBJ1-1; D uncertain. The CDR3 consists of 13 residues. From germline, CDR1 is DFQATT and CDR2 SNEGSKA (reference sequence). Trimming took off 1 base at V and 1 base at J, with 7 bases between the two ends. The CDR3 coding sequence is TGCAGTGCTAGAGGGGTGGCGAACACTGAAGCTTTCTTT. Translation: CSARGVANTEAFF.

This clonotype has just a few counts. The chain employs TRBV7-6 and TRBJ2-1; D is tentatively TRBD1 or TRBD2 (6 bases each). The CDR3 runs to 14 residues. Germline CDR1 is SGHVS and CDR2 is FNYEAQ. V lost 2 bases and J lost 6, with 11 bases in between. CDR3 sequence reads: CASSLTGRINEQFF. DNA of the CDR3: TGTGCCAGCAGCTTAACAGGGAGGATCAATGAGCAGTTCTTC.

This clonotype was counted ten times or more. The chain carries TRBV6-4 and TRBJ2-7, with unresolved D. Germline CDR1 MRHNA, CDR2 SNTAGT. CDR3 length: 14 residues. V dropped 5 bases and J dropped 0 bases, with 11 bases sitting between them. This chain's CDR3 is CASSPAPFSYEQYF. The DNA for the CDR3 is TGTGCCAGCAGTCCAGCTCCCTTCTCCTACGAGCAGTACTTC.

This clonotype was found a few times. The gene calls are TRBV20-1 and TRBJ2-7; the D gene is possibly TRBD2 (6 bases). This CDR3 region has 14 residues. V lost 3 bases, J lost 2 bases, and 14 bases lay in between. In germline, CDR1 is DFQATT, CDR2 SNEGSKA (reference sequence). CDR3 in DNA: TGCAGTGCTAGTAACTGGGACTCGACCTACGAGCAGTACTTC. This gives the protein CSASNWDSTYEQYF.